This TCR beta chain came from a study of response to subunit inactivated influenza vaccine. Study-wide points: Seasonal influenza vaccination, on each occasion, was suggested by the authors to recruit few new T cells.

TCRdb re-called the RT-PCR reads through MiXCR, storing one row per CDR3 protein. In the table there are under 750,000 distinct CDR3 sequences, about 12% of which are singletons. CDR3 size: 15 residues. V was clipped by 4 bases and J by 4 bases, with 16 bases between them. CDR1 and CDR2 from the germline V gene are LGHNA and YNFKEQ. To note about this clonotype: The antigen remains unidentified.

This TCR was sampled from a man aged 50-59 years who received an inactivated influenza vaccine. The sample here was PBMCs from blood, taken on the day of vaccination. V usage is TRBV4-2 and J usage is TRBJ1-1, with no clear D. CDR3 residues: CASSPWADASTEAFF. The CDR3 region has the DNA TGTGCCAGCAGCCCGTGGGCGGACGCAAGCACTGAAGCTTTCTTT.